This entry lists 21 T cell receptor beta chains sequenced from one sample in a study of regulatory T cells in long-lasting Graves disease (dated by TCRdb to the early 2020s). The method behind the library was multiplex PCR. Sequencing took place on an Illumina HiSeq 4000. To build TCR beta libraries, CDR3 regions were amplified by Arm-PCR using iRepertoire HTBI primers. The public reads were reanalyzed by TCRdb: fastp trimming at Q25, MiXCR alignment, in-frame beta chains only. Rows with one shared CDR3 protein collapse into an entry with the most common genes and DNA. This sample holds 530,000 or so distinct CDR3 sequences; roughly 14% were observed only once. Roughly a tenth of the sample goes to the ten largest clones. Per the publication, the time point label means: newly diagnosed GD, antithyroid drugs for less than 3 months. For both TCR sequencing and RNA sequencing, RNA was extracted from PBMCs using TRIzol.

These data were also reused for a study on T cells in Graves' hyperthyroidism and ophthalmopathy.

This material consisted of peripheral blood mononuclear cells (PBMCs), taken at new diagnosis, from a patient treated with antithyroid drugs. Every receptor here comes from a man aged 25 to 40 with Graves disease. Donor details come from another sample of the same person, matched by shared clones.

This clonotype has at least ten counts. The chain carries TRBV2 and TRBJ2-7; 7 bases are a match to TRBD1. Germline values: CDR1 SNHLY, CDR2 FYNNEI. V was pared by 6 bases and J by 4 bases, with 6 bases of the junction left unmatched. The CDR3 loop spans 13 amino acids. In DNA, the CDR3 is TGTGCCAGCAGGCAGACAGGGAGATACGAGCAGTACTTC. Translated: CASRQTGRYEQYF. The full variable domain, rest sourced from reference TRBV2 and TRBJ2-7, is EPEVTQTPSHQVTQMGQEVILRCVPISNHLYFYWYRQILGQKVEFLVSFYNNEISEKSEIFDDQFSVERPDGSNFTLKIRSTKLEDSAMYFCASRQTGRYEQYFGPGTRLTVT.

This clonotype was recorded a few times. V and J are TRBV20-1 and TRBJ2-1, with D uncertain. The CDR3 totals 16 residues. Between the trimmed V and J ends, which lost 5 bases and 3 bases, there was a span of 20 bases. From germline, CDR1 is DFQATT and CDR2 SNEGSKA (reference sequence). The CDR3 nucleotides are TGCAGTGCTCCCCCCCTAGGAGTGCAAATCTACAATGAGCAGTTCTTC. Its translation: CSAPPLGVQIYNEQFF.

In this sample, this clonotype turned up many times. The chain couples TRBV19 to TRBJ1-5, with TRBD1 as a possible D gene (6 bases). V gave up 6 bases and J gave up 11 bases, with 11 bases separating them. CDR3 length equals 11 residues. Germline lookup yields CDR1 LNHDA and CDR2 SQIVND (reference sequence). The CDR3 sequence is CASRATGTQHF. CDR3 nucleotide sequence: TGTGCCAGTAGGGCGACAGGAACCCAGCATTTT. Full variable domain (outside the CDR3, taken from reference TRBV19 and TRBJ1-5): DGGITQSPKYLFRKEGQNVTLSCEQNLNHDAMYWYRQDPGQGLRLIYYSQIVNDFQKGDIAEGYSVSREKKESFPLTVTSAQKNPTAFYLCASRATGTQHFGDGTRLSIL.

V is TRBV10-3 and J is TRBJ1-1; tentative D call: TRBD1 (5 bases). Germline CDR1 ENHRY, CDR2 SYGVKD. The CDR3 runs 14 residues. Trimming shortened V by 0 bases and J by 4 bases, and 9 bases separated the two germline ends. Here the CDR3 reads CAISESGRATEAFF. The DNA for the CDR3 is TGTGCCATCAGTGAGTCCGGCAGGGCCACTGAAGCTTTCTTT.

This clonotype was observed many times. CDR3 nucleotides: TGCGCCAGCAGTGAACCGGACAGAATCACCGGCTACACCTTC. This sequence encodes CASSEPDRITGYTF. The chain recombines TRBV10-1 with TRBJ1-2, with D maybe TRBD1 (6 bases). Trimming left V 3 bases short and J 8 bases short, with 16 bases between. The CDR3 extends over 14 amino acids. Germline V lookup: CDR1 WNHNN, CDR2 SYGVQD (reference sequence).

This chain connects TRBV6-5 to TRBJ2-3; 10 bases map to TRBD1. The germline V gene encodes CDR1 MNHEY and CDR2 SVGAGI. The CDR3 is 15 amino acids. The V segment lost 0 bases and the J segment 9 bases; nucleotides outside the gene matches: 6. The CDR3 sequence: CASSYSRDRGMTQYF. CDR3 DNA: TGTGCCAGCAGTTACTCAAGGGACAGGGGAATGACGCAGTATTTT.

The chain employs TRBV30 and TRBJ1-1, with D hard to call. Germline V gene sequence: CDR1 GTSNPN, CDR2 SVGIG (reference sequence). The CDR3 is 14 amino acids. V lost 1 base and J lost 3, with 12 bases in between. The CDR3 region is CAWSGPWVDTEAFF. The CDR3 DNA reads TGTGCCTGGAGTGGACCCTGGGTGGACACTGAAGCTTTCTTT.

V is TRBV5-5 and J is TRBJ2-1; no clear D. V gave up 0 bases and J gave up 4 bases, with 5 bases separating them. Germline lookup yields CDR1 SGHKS and CDR2 YYEKEE (reference sequence). This CDR3 has 13 residues. The CDR3 DNA reads TGTGCCAGCAGCTTGGGGATGTACAATGAGCAGTTCTTC. The encoded protein is CASSLGMYNEQFF.

J is TRBJ1-5 and V is TRBV7-9; D call uncertain. Trimming cost V 5 bases and J 6 bases, with 14 bases left between them. Germline V CDR1 and CDR2: SEHNR, FQNEAQ (reference sequence). This CDR3 spans 14 amino acids. CDR3 amino acids: CASSPGQELQPQHF. CDR3 DNA sequence: TGTGCCAGCAGCCCCGGCCAGGAGCTTCAGCCCCAGCATTTT.

This clonotype was found a few times. The chain employs TRBV4-1 and TRBJ2-3, with D hard to call. The CDR3 is 14 amino acids. Germline CDR1 is MGHRA and CDR2 is YSYEKL. V dropped 1 base and J dropped 3 bases, with 8 bases sitting between them. CDR3 amino acids: CASSQGDSTDTQYF. In DNA form, the CDR3 reads TGCGCCAGCAGCCAAGGGGATTCAACAGATACGCAGTATTTT.

This clonotype appeared many times. This chain connects TRBV20-1 to TRBJ2-7, with TRBD2 matching 8 bases. V trimming: 4 bases; J trimming: 7 bases; junction bases outside the gene matches: 12. This CDR3 is built from 14 residues. Germline V gives CDR1 DFQATT, CDR2 SNEGSKA (reference sequence). CDR3 residues: CSAIRSYGRDEQYF. The CDR3 DNA is TGCAGTGCTATCCGTTCGTACGGGAGGGATGAGCAGTACTTC.

This clonotype was observed at least ten times. The J gene is TRBJ2-7, the V gene TRBV2; 9 bases are a match to TRBD2. V lost 7 bases, J lost 1 base, and 14 bases stayed unmatched. The V gene's germline CDR1 is SNHLY and CDR2 FYNNEI. CDR3 length: 17 residues. DNA of the CDR3: TGTGCCAGCACCCAGACCGGGACTAGCCGTACTTCCTACGAGCAGTACTTC. Its translation: CASTQTGTSRTSYEQYF.

The V gene is TRBV18, the J gene TRBJ2-3; no reliable D call. V shed 6 bases and J shed 1 base, with 14 bases lying between them. The CDR3 is 15 amino acids. CDR1 is KGHSH and CDR2 is LQKENI in the germline V gene. The CDR3 bases are TGTGCCAGCTCGCGCTACGCGGTACGCACAGATACGCAGTATTTT. Amino acid sequence: CASSRYAVRTDTQYF.

There are many counts of this clonotype. CDR3 DNA sequence: TGTGCCAGCAGCTTAAGATCTGGGGGGGCGCGCGAGCAGTACTTC. Translating gives CASSLRSGGAREQYF. The chain combines TRBV7-8 with TRBJ2-7, with D maybe TRBD2 (7 bases). V was shortened by 2 bases and J by 6 bases, with 17 bases between the two germline ends. The CDR3 length is 15 residues. The germline CDR1 and CDR2 sequences are SGHVS and FQNEAQ. The full variable domain, rest sourced from reference TRBV7-8 and TRBJ2-7, is GAGVSQSPRYKVAKRGQDVALRCDPISGHVSLFWYQQALGQGPEFLTYFQNEAQLDKSGLPSDRFFAERPEGSVSTLKIQRTQQEDSAVYLCASSLRSGGAREQYFGPGTRLTVT.

This clonotype was counted at least ten times. The V call is TRBV11-2, the J call TRBJ2-3; TRBD1 matches at 9 bases. The V gene's germline CDR1 is SGHAT and CDR2 FQNNGV. The J segment lost 2 bases and the V segment lost 5 bases, leaving 8 bases of the junction unmatched. The CDR3 runs 16 residues. In nucleotides, the CDR3 is TGTGCCAGCAGCGCAGACCGGACAGGGGTCACAGATACGCAGTATTTT. Translating it yields CASSADRTGVTDTQYF.

This clonotype has ten or more counts. The chain couples TRBV7-2 to TRBJ2-1; 8 bases are shared with TRBD2. The V and J ends lost 4 bases and 8 bases, in that order; junction bases with no gene match: 10. This CDR3 contains 15 residues. Germline CDR1 is SGHTA and CDR2 is FQGNSA. The CDR3 region is CASSSTGTRSHEQFF. CDR3 coding DNA: TGTGCCAGCAGCTCGACCGGGACTAGGTCCCATGAGCAGTTCTTC.

This clonotype appeared a few times. The junction shows a germline mismatch at one end, possibly a read error. The V and J genes are TRBV11-2 and TRBJ2-5, with D possibly matching TRBD1 (6 bases). The V gene's germline CDR1 is SGHAT and CDR2 FQNNGV. The CDR3 consists of 16 residues. The CDR3 loop reads CASSSSSLGAQEPQYF. The CDR3 bases are TGTGCCAGCAGCTCCTCTAGCCTGGGGGCCCAAGAGCCCCAGTACTTC.

V usage is TRBV30 and J usage is TRBJ2-2; D perhaps matches TRBD2 (6 bases). Trimming took off 1 base at V and 3 bases at J, with 15 bases between the two ends. Germline V lookup: CDR1 GTSNPN, CDR2 SVGIG (reference sequence). The CDR3 contains 16 residues. The CDR3, as DNA: TGTGCCTGGAGTGGAGGAAGAGCGGGTCACACCGGGGAGCTGTTTTTT. Translating gives CAWSGGRAGHTGELFF.

This clonotype was observed at least ten times. The chain has TRBV5-8 and TRBJ1-1, with D uncertain. The CDR3 spans 15 residues. V was clipped by 2 bases and J by 1 base, with 12 bases between them. Germline assignment: CDR1 SGHTS and CDR2 YDEGEE. The CDR3 DNA reads TGTGCCAGCAGCTTCAGGTCAGGAAAGAACACTGAAGCTTTCTTT. Amino acids: CASSFRSGKNTEAFF.

This clonotype was picked up many times. The chain uses TRBV5-1 and TRBJ2-7, with TRBD2 identical over 7 bases. The ends lost 5 bases at V and 0 bases at J; junction bases unmatched: 8. The CDR3 is 15 residues long. Germline CDR1 reads SGHRS; CDR2 reads YFSETQ. The CDR3 sequence is CASRRLADSSYEQYF. CDR3 bases: TGCGCCAGCAGAAGACTAGCCGACAGCTCCTACGAGCAGTACTTC.

The chain combines TRBV15 with TRBJ2-6; weak D call: TRBD2 (5 bases). V was shortened by 0 bases and J by 2 bases, with 8 bases between the two germline ends. This CDR3 has 16 amino acids. Per the germline V gene, CDR1 is LNHNV and CDR2 is YYDKDF (reference sequence). CDR3 DNA: TGTGCCACCAGCAGAGATGCGAGGGCTGGGGCCAACGTCCTGACTTTC. Translated, it gives CATSRDARAGANVLTF.